Given below is one T cell receptor beta chain in context. The junction had 15 bases not matched to a gene; V was cut back by 0 bases and J by 0 bases. The CDR3 totals 22 residues. Germline CDR1 and CDR2: LGHNA and YSLEER. The sample is drawn from a study of shared clonotypes between healthy human individuals. The assay was immunoSEQ multiplex PCR, and TCRdb's table has in-frame clones only and misses some. The data show over a million clones, with 75% seen just once and approximately 1.5% held by the top ten. The source material was memory CD4+ T cells sorted from blood. Subset meaning: CD45RA-negative fraction. This clonotype was obtained from a man aged 18 to 29 in good health. J is TRBJ1-6 and V is TRBV4-3, with 9 bases fitting TRBD1. CDR3 loop: CASSQEVGTGTVQSSYNSPLHF. CDR3 bases: TGCGCCAGCAGCCAAGAGGTTGGGACAGGGACAGTCCAAAGCTCCTATAATTCACCCCTCCACTTT.